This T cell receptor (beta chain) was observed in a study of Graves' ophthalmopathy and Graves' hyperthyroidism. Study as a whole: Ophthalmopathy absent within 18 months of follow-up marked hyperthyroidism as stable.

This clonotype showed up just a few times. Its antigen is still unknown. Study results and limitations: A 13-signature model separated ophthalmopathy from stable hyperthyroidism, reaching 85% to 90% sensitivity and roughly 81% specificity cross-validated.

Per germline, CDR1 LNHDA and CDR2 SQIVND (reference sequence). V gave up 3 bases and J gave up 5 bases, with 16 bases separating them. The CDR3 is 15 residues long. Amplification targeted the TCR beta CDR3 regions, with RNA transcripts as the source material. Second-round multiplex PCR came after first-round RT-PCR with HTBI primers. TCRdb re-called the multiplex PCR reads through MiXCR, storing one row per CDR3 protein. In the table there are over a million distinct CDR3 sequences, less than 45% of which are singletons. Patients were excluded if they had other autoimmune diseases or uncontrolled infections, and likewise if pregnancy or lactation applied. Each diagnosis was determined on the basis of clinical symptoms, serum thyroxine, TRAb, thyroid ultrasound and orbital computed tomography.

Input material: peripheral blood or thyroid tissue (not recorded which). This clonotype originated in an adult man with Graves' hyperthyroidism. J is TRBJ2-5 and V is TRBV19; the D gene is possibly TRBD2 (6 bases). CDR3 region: CASSMAGGVLETQYF. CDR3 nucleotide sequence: TGTGCCAGTAGTATGGCCGGAGGGGTTTTGGAGACCCAGTACTTC.